Below, one TCR beta chain is given with its context. Its antigen remains undetermined. Base-call qualities are not available, and no considerably larger clone is one nucleotide away. Stable Graves' hyperthyroidism was defined as no progression to ophthalmopathy during 18 months of follow-up. The hyperthyroidism patients were between 18 and 65 years old and newly diagnosed, with a disease duration of less than 2 months. Patients with uncontrolled infections, other autoimmune diseases, pregnancy or lactation were excluded. Clinical symptoms, serum thyroxine and TRAb, thyroid ultrasound, and orbital computed tomography formed the basis for the diagnoses. PBMCs were isolated from 10 ml of fresh peripheral blood by Ficoll-Paque density gradient centrifugation. Total RNA was extracted with Trizol reagent, and quality was checked on an Agilent 2100 Bioanalyzer. The data belong to a study of T cells in Graves' hyperthyroidism and ophthalmopathy (dated by TCRdb to between 2018 and 2021). For context, the study as a whole: Peripheral blood was sampled at the time of initial diagnosis, prior to any treatment. TCR V-J signatures able to tell the groups apart were searched for in a discovery cohort of some 100 patients, of whom more than 40 had Graves' ophthalmopathy and about 60 had stable Graves' hyperthyroidism. In addition, the study compared T-cell repertoires in thyroid tissue and in blood from about 6 Graves' hyperthyroidism patients. TCR Vbeta CDR3 sequencing of roughly 140 peripheral blood samples (fewer than 45 ophthalmopathy, roughly 72 hyperthyroidism and some 17 progressor patients) is reported in the paper. Prospective prediction of ophthalmopathy was tested in an independent validation cohort consisting of 18 to 20 hyperthyroidism patients and about 17 patients who later progressed to ophthalmopathy. Following sampling, methimazole starting at 30 mg daily was given to hyperthyroidism patients, and high-dose intravenous methylprednisolone was given to ophthalmopathy patients. The 100 discovery patients were randomly split 7:3 into training and test sets. General conclusions and limits of the study: In validation, progression to ophthalmopathy was predicted by the model with 70.59% sensitivity and about 72% specificity, a median of 6.5 months before onset. Blood samples also contained most of the expanded thyroid clonotypes (frequency above 0.001), which suggests that blood repertoires may reflect thyroid immune responses. Sample size was not statistically predetermined, and investigators were not blinded to group allocation. Ophthalmopathy was separated from stable hyperthyroidism by a 13 V-J signature model, with approximately 90% sensitivity and about 84% specificity obtained in cross-validation and 80%/75% obtained in testing.

The TCR beta CDR3 regions were amplified from the RNA transcripts. The TCR CDR3 was subjected to a first round of RT-PCR using the HTBI primer set and the Qiagen OneStep RT-PCR kit. Libraries were constructed in a second round of multiplex PCR, after which size selection and purification were carried out. Libraries were sequenced paired-end with 100 bp reads on an Illumina HiSeq2000. Turning to the authors' computational methods: Raw data were processed with SOAPnuke, discarding reads with adapters, uncalled bases, mean Phred below 15, or no exact constant-primer or identifier match. COPE v1.2.5 was used to merge the high-quality paired reads, and each unique nucleotide sequence was defined as a clonotype. Clonotypes were aligned to IMGT TRBV, TRBD and TRBJ reference segments using MiTCR v1.1. The analysis was restricted to V-J combinations with a frequency above 0.0001, which together covered 99% to 99.2% of the repertoires. A TCS score was defined as the ratio between F50 (clonal expansion) and ExV (chaos), using BLOSUM62-based TCRdist between CDR3 peptides within each V-J. Welch's t-statistics and random forest reduced some 510 V-J features to some 14, which were used in a naive Bayes classifier (R e1071). TCRdb trimmed the raw reads at Q25, called clones with MiXCR and kept productive beta chains. Entries are consolidated by CDR3 protein sequence, retaining the most common genes and DNA. V and J calls and clone size were set by TCRdb, not the authors. Counted in this sample were a few hundred thousand distinct CDR3 sequences; 15% to 18% of them appeared once. The ten largest clones take up roughly 6.6% of the sample.

Sequencing used blood. The sequence was collected from a woman aged 25 to 39 with Graves' hyperthyroidism.

DNA sequence: TGCGCCAGCAGCCGGTTTCGATTGCAGGGTTTGGAGCAGTACTTC. Its product reads: CASSRFRLQGLEQYF. The chain couples TRBV5-1 to TRBJ2-7; the D gene is perhaps TRBD1, on 5 matching bases. Its CDR3 holds 15 amino acids, cysteine through phenylalanine. The entry retains the CDR3 DNA only, 45 bases that are in frame from base 1. Via the germline V gene, CDR1 is SGHRS and CDR2 YFSETQ. V loses 4 bases of germline sequence and J loses 7 bases, and the interval between the two ends is 21 bases.